This entry concerns a single T cell receptor (beta chain). What it recognizes is unknown. The donors were healthy bone marrow donors. This specimen comes from a study of cytomegalovirus exposure and HLA in healthy donors. PCR involved 60 Vbeta and 13 Jbeta primers. The method was immunoSEQ multiplex PCR; TCRdb's version includes in-frame clones alone and lacks a portion of them. The table has 150,000 to 200,000 clones, 76% seen once. Broader study findings: With later analysis, a missense DCLRE1C variant became linked to TCR beta V- and J-gene trimming. Immune exposure information comprised only CMV serostatus. The majority of TCR sequences were rare, yet some public TCRs appeared in many donors.

The CDR3 is made up of 12 amino acids. Germline loops: CDR1 SGDLS, CDR2 YYNGEE. V was pared by 4 bases and J by 0 bases, with 4 bases between. Sequencing was carried out using PBMCs. The V gene is TRBV9, the J gene TRBJ1-1; D is unresolved. This TCR was recovered from a male donor in good health and CMV-seronegative. CDR3 residues: CASSRLNTEAFF. CDR3 nucleotides: TGTGCCAGCAGCCGGTTGAACACTGAAGCTTTCTTT.